This TCR beta chain derives from a study of shared clonotypes between healthy human individuals. General observations from the study: Among the subsets, naive ones generally showed larger estimated richness than memory ones.

Germline V gene data show CDR1 as LGHNA and CDR2 as YNFKEQ. The CDR3 is 15 amino acids. Trimming at V came to 4 bases and at J to 6 bases, leaving 12 bases not matched to a gene. TCRdb's table, derived via immunoSEQ multiplex PCR, lists solely in-frame clones and lacks some. The sample records some 1,100,000 clones, about four fifths being singletons. As to this clone: What it binds is not known.

Sequencing was done on a sample of memory CD4+ T cells from PBMCs. Subset denoted: CD45RA-negative fraction. The V call is TRBV4-2, the J call TRBJ2-7; 7 bases fit TRBD2. This TCR was recovered from a man aged 18 to 29 in good health. Some clones in this sample may be carry-over from other donors' samples. The CDR3 spells CASSRGGPFLSEQYF. In DNA form, the CDR3 reads TGTGCCAGCAGCCGGGGGGGACCATTCCTCTCCGAGCAGTACTTC.